The 28 T cell receptor beta chains in this list originate from one sample, sequenced in a study of blood T cell repertoires in COVID-19. Data came from immunoSEQ multiplex PCR; TCRdb stores just in-frame clones and leaves some out. The sample shows fewer than 300,000 clones, approximately 89% of them seen only once. The sample taken for sequencing was peripheral blood. The source is a woman aged 25 to 39 with COVID-19, enrolled during active disease.

DNA for the CDR3: TGTGCCAGTAGTATAACAGACTCTGGGGCCAACGTCCTGACTTTC. This encodes CASSITDSGANVLTF. The V and J genes are TRBV19 and TRBJ2-6; D unclear. Germline values: CDR1 LNHDA, CDR2 SQIVND (reference sequence). The V gene lost 2 bases and the J gene lost 0 bases, with 5 bases spanning the gap. The CDR3 is 15 residues long.

The rearrangement uses TRBV4-1 and TRBJ2-7, with TRBD2 as a possible D gene (5 bases). The germline gives CDR1 MGHRA, CDR2 YSYEKL. There are 15 residues in the CDR3. V was clipped by 0 bases and J by 4 bases, with 13 bases between them. DNA for the CDR3: TGCGCCAGCAGCCAAGATTCGGAGGACGGGTACGAGCAGTACTTC. Translated: CASSQDSEDGYEQYF.

The chain has TRBV6-6 and TRBJ2-6; D is unclear. Per germline, CDR1 MNHNY and CDR2 SVGAGI (reference sequence). CDR3 length: 13 residues. The V gene lost 3 bases and the J gene lost 2 bases, with 2 bases spanning the gap. Here the CDR3 DNA reads TGTGCCAGCAGTTATACTGGGGCCAACGTCCTGACTTTC. This encodes CASSYTGANVLTF.

This rearrangement joins TRBV30 to TRBJ1-3; D is unresolved. CDR3 length equals 15 residues. Germline assignment: CDR1 GTSNPN and CDR2 SVGIG (reference sequence). V dropped 5 bases and J dropped 4 bases, with 18 bases sitting between them. DNA of the CDR3: TGTGCCTGGGCACAGATAGGGAGGAACGGAAACACCATATATTTT. Encoded protein: CAWAQIGRNGNTIYF.

The V and J genes are TRBV5-1 and TRBJ2-2; D might be TRBD2 (5 bases). The CDR3 is made up of 16 amino acids. From germline, CDR1 is SGHRS and CDR2 YFSETQ. V lost 0 bases, J lost 3 bases, and 12 bases lay in between. CDR3: CASSLATTFHTGELFF. CDR3 sequence (DNA): TGCGCCAGCAGCTTGGCGACTACCTTTCACACCGGGGAGCTGTTTTTT.

The chain uses TRBV29-1 and TRBJ2-1; D might be TRBD1 (7 bases). Trimming stripped 3 bases from V and 10 bases from J, with 22 bases between. From germline, CDR1 is SQVTM and CDR2 ANQGSEA. The length of the CDR3 is 15 residues. The CDR3 spells CSVEGGTAGTGEQFF. In DNA, the CDR3 is TGCAGCGTTGAGGGCGGGACAGCCGGCACAGGGGAGCAGTTCTTC.

The chain has TRBV10-3 and TRBJ1-4; 7 bases are shared with TRBD1. Germline loops: CDR1 ENHRY, CDR2 SYGVKD. The CDR3 is made up of 14 amino acids. V was pared by 7 bases and J by 3 bases, with 5 bases of the junction left unmatched. Written as DNA, the CDR3 is TGTGCCATCATGGAGACAGGGCCTAATGAAAAACTGTTTTTT. It yields the protein CAIMETGPNEKLFF.

This chain uses TRBV5-4 with TRBJ2-2; a possible D gene is TRBD1 (5 bases). The germline CDR1 and CDR2 sequences are SGHNT and YYREEE (reference sequence). V was shortened by 4 bases and J by 4 bases, with 11 bases between the two germline ends. CDR3 length: 14 amino acids. CDR3 coding DNA: TGTGCCAGCAGCGCCTTACAGGCCACCGGGGAGCTGTTTTTT. This translates into CASSALQATGELFF.

The chain has TRBV11-2 and TRBJ2-1; 9 bases map to TRBD2. The CDR3 runs to 13 residues. Germline V gene data show CDR1 as SGHAT and CDR2 as FQNNGV. The junction had 3 bases not matched to a gene; V was cut back by 8 bases and J by 4 bases. CDR3: CASYSGRYNEQFF. CDR3 coding DNA: TGTGCCAGCTACAGCGGGAGGTACAATGAGCAGTTCTTC. Variable domain in full (rest from reference TRBV11-2 and TRBJ2-1): EAGVAQSPRYKIIEKRQSVAFWCNPISGHATLYWYQQILGQGPKLLIQFQNNGVVDDSQLPKDRFSAERLKGVDSTLKIQPAKLEDSAVYLCASYSGRYNEQFFGPGTRLTVL.

The V gene is TRBV16, the J gene TRBJ2-7; D gene uncertain. The CDR3 totals 15 residues. Trimming left V 0 bases short and J 1 base short, with 10 bases between. CDR1 and CDR2 from the germline V gene are KGHSY and FQNENV. CDR3 DNA: TGTGCCAGCAGCCAATCCCAAACAGCATCCTACGAGCAGTACTTC. Residues: CASSQSQTASYEQYF.

The chain is built from TRBV2 and TRBJ1-6; D may be TRBD1 (6 bases). V dropped 7 bases and J dropped 7 bases, with 11 bases sitting between them. Germline-derived CDR1 and CDR2 are SNHLY and FYNNEI. The CDR3 consists of 13 residues. This CDR3 is CASTLDRNSPLHF. The CDR3 coding sequence is TGTGCCAGCACCCTAGACAGGAATTCACCCCTCCACTTT.

V gene TRBV7-9 combines with J gene TRBJ1-2; TRBD1 matches 12 bases. The CDR3 is 15 residues long. Losses at the gene ends were 1 base for V and 6 bases for J; bases not matched to a gene: 3. Germline values: CDR1 SEHNR, CDR2 FQNEAQ (reference sequence). The CDR3 loop reads CASSLGGQGADGYTF. The CDR3 DNA reads as TGTGCCAGCAGCTTAGGGGGACAGGGGGCAGATGGCTACACCTTC.

J is TRBJ1-5 and V is TRBV19, with TRBD1 identical over 7 bases. The CDR3 is 17 residues long. CDR1 is LNHDA and CDR2 is SQIVND in the germline V gene (reference sequence). V was clipped by 8 bases and J by 6 bases; unmatched bases: 19. The CDR3 DNA is TGTGCCAGTTCCCAGACAGGGTCGGGAAGTGGCATTCAGCCCCAGCATTTT. It yields the protein CASSQTGSGSGIQPQHF. The full variable domain, its missing parts supplied by reference TRBV19 and TRBJ1-5, is DGGITQSPKYLFRKEGQNVTLSCEQNLNHDAMYWYRQDPGQGLRLIYYSQIVNDFQKGDIAEGYSVSREKKESFPLTVTSAQKNPTAFYLCASSQTGSGSGIQPQHFGDGTRLSIL.

This clone has only one observation. The chain uses TRBV11-2 and TRBJ2-1; TRBD2 is a possible D gene (6 bases). V lost 5 bases and J lost 10, with 15 bases in between. Germline V lookup: CDR1 SGHAT, CDR2 FQNNGV. The CDR3 sequence is 13 residues long. The CDR3, as DNA: TGTGCCAGCAGCGCGTTTAGCGGAAGGGAGCAGTTCTTC. It encodes CASSAFSGREQFF.

The V call is TRBV4-1, the J call TRBJ2-3; TRBD2 aligns across 7 bases. Germline V gene lookup returns CDR1 MGHRA and CDR2 YSYEKL. Trimming at V came to 1 base and at J to 2 bases, leaving 3 bases not matched to a gene. The CDR3 has 15 amino acids. CDR3 protein: CASSQVGLPTDTQYF. The CDR3 bases are TGCGCCAGCAGCCAAGTGGGACTACCCACAGATACGCAGTATTTT.

The J gene is TRBJ2-7, the V gene TRBV6-5; D is possibly TRBD1 (6 bases). This CDR3 contains 16 residues. V was cut by 4 bases and J by 0 bases, with 16 bases left in between. Germline-derived CDR1 and CDR2 are MNHEY and SVGAGI. This chain's CDR3 is CASSFSSGAASYEQYF. CDR3 sequence (DNA): TGTGCCAGCAGTTTCTCCTCAGGGGCCGCCTCCTACGAGCAGTACTTC.

The rearrangement joins TRBV20-1 to TRBJ1-2; D gene uncertain. Germline V CDR1 and CDR2: DFQATT, SNEGSKA (reference sequence). V was cut by 3 bases and J by 4 bases, with 9 bases left in between. This CDR3 is 12 amino acids long. The CDR3, as DNA: TGCAGTGCTAGTTTACTCGCCTATGGCTACACCTTC. This gives the protein CSASLLAYGYTF.

This rearrangement joins TRBV12-3 or TRBV12-4 to TRBJ1-1; TRBD1 is a possible D gene (6 bases). Trimming stripped 7 bases from V and 9 bases from J, with 18 bases between. The CDR3 has 13 residues. The CDR3 coding sequence is TGTGCCAGCATCAACTGGGGGGGGCTGAAAGCTTTCTTT. Translation: CASINWGGLKAFF.

The rearrangement links TRBV30 to TRBJ2-1, with TRBD1 matching 9 bases. V was clipped by 3 bases and J by 14 bases; unmatched bases: 11. In germline, CDR1 is GTSNPN, CDR2 SVGIG (reference sequence). This CDR3 region has 13 residues. CDR3 sequence reads: CAWSQPDRGSEFF. CDR3 sequence (DNA): TGTGCCTGGAGCCAACCAGACAGGGGGTCGGAGTTCTTC. Looking up the rest from reference TRBV30 and TRBJ2-1 gives the full variable domain: SQTIHQWPATLVQPVGSPLSLECTVEGTSNPNLYWYRQAAGRGLQLLFYSVGIGQISSEVPQNLSASRPQDRQFILSSKKLLLSDSGFYLCAWSQPDRGSEFFGPGTRLTVL.

This clone has only one observation. The chain joins TRBV4-2 to TRBJ2-7; TRBD2 agrees at 11 bases. Germline values: CDR1 LGHNA, CDR2 YNFKEQ. CDR3 size: 15 residues. Trimming removed 4 bases from V and 0 bases from J; junction bases left unmatched: 2. The CDR3 is CASSRLAGLSYEQYF. The CDR3 DNA sequence: TGTGCCAGCAGCCGACTAGCGGGGCTCTCCTACGAGCAGTACTTC.

Only one count was recorded for this clone. The V call is TRBV4-1, the J call TRBJ2-1, with 7 bases that match TRBD1. The CDR3 consists of 14 residues. J gave up 6 bases and V 3 bases, and 5 bases lay outside the gene matches. Germline V gene sequence: CDR1 MGHRA, CDR2 YSYEKL. The CDR3 DNA is TGCGCCAGCAGCCAGAGTGCAGGGGGCAATGAGCAGTTCTTC. Translating it yields CASSQSAGGNEQFF.

The rearrangement links TRBV6-5 to TRBJ1-1; possible D gene TRBD1, 5 bases. Deletions cut 9 bases from V and 1 base from J, with 12 bases between. The CDR3 spans 13 residues. In germline, CDR1 is MNHEY, CDR2 SVGAGI. The CDR3 coding sequence is TGTGCCAGTTGGAGGGGCCAGAACACTGAAGCTTTCTTT. This gives the protein CASWRGQNTEAFF.

The chain is built from TRBV11-2 and TRBJ2-1; tentative D call: TRBD2 (6 bases). Germline loops: CDR1 SGHAT, CDR2 FQNNGV. This CDR3 contains 15 residues. V was pared by 2 bases and J by 4 bases, with 12 bases between. Written as DNA, the CDR3 is TGTGCCAGCAGCTTACTAGCGTTTCTTTACAATGAGCAGTTCTTC. Protein sequence: CASSLLAFLYNEQFF.

This chain connects TRBV9 to TRBJ2-7, with 10 bases fitting TRBD1. The germline V gene has CDR1 SGDLS and CDR2 YYNGEE. J lost 4 bases, V lost 3 bases, and 7 bases had no gene match. This CDR3 spans 15 amino acids. For the CDR3, the DNA is TGTGCCAGCAGCGGACGACAGGGGGCGTTGTACGAGCAGTACTTC. Its translation: CASSGRQGALYEQYF. The whole variable domain, filled in from reference TRBV9 and TRBJ2-7, reads DSGVTQTPKHLITATGQRVTLRCSPRSGDLSVYWYQQSLDQGLQFLIQYYNGEERAKGNILERFSAQQFPDLHSELNLSSLELGDSALYFCASSGRQGALYEQYFGPGTRLTVT.

The count of this clone is one. The gene calls are TRBV19 and TRBJ2-2, with D maybe TRBD1 (5 bases). There are 15 residues in the CDR3. Germline V gene lookup returns CDR1 LNHDA and CDR2 SQIVND (reference sequence). The V and J ends lost 3 bases and 4 bases respectively, with 12 bases between them. CDR3 in amino acids: CASSMGSRGTGELFF. Written as DNA, the CDR3 is TGTGCCAGTAGTATGGGTAGTAGGGGCACCGGGGAGCTGTTTTTT.

The chain recombines TRBV4-1 with TRBJ2-1; TRBD2 aligns across 9 bases. V was clipped by 4 bases and J by 3 bases; unmatched bases: 10. Germline CDR1 reads MGHRA; CDR2 reads YSYEKL. CDR3 length equals 17 residues. CDR3 residues: CASSLYSETSGYNEQFF. The CDR3 DNA reads as TGCGCCAGCAGCCTCTACTCCGAGACTAGCGGCTACAATGAGCAGTTCTTC.

The CDR3 DNA is TGTGCCAGCAGTGAATATAAAGGGACCGCGGGGGGAGAGACCCAGTACTTC. Translated: CASSEYKGTAGGETQYF. V gene TRBV25-1 combines with J gene TRBJ2-5, with 8 bases identical to TRBD2. The germline CDR1 and CDR2 sequences are MGHDK and SYGVNS. V was pared by 0 bases and J by 4 bases, with 10 bases of the junction left unmatched. The CDR3 is 17 residues long.

This chain links TRBV7-6 with TRBJ2-7; 9 nucleotides match TRBD1. The CDR3 runs to 14 residues. Germline CDR1 and CDR2: SGHVS and FNYEAQ. Trimming removed 5 bases from V and 5 bases from J; junction bases left unmatched: 7. The CDR3 region is CASSRTGTGNEQYF. CDR3 sequence (DNA): TGTGCCAGCAGCAGAACCGGGACAGGGAACGAGCAGTACTTC.